One TCR beta chain is described in this entry. Its antigen is as yet unknown. This sample is drawn from a study of cytomegalovirus exposure and HLA in healthy donors. The PCR contained 60 Vbeta and 13 Jbeta primers. The table came from immunoSEQ multiplex PCR; TCRdb's copy has only in-frame clones and leaves some out. The ten most abundant clones cover approximately 5.7% of a sample with over 80,000 clones. Germline V gene sequence: CDR1 SGHDT, CDR2 YYEEEE. Trimming at V came to 3 bases and at J to 8 bases, leaving 5 bases not matched to a gene. This CDR3 comprises 15 residues. Study outcomes and limitations: Reports indicate that TCR beta sequences accurately predicted the HLA-A and HLA-B alleles of most subjects. In a later analysis, TCR beta V- and J-gene trimming was associated with a missense DCLRE1C variant. The study flagged approximately 180 TCR beta chains as cytomegalovirus-associated. Analysis performed later showed TCR beta chains linked to HLA being more clonally expanded than equally common others.

The chain joins TRBV5-6 to TRBJ2-2, with 12 positions matching TRBD1. This sequence originates from a girl aged 5-17 years in good health and CMV-seropositive. The sequencing input was PBMCs. The CDR3 here is CASSSLGQGAGELFF. CDR3 sequence (DNA): TGTGCCAGCAGCTCTCTGGGACAGGGGGCAGGGGAGCTGTTTTTT.